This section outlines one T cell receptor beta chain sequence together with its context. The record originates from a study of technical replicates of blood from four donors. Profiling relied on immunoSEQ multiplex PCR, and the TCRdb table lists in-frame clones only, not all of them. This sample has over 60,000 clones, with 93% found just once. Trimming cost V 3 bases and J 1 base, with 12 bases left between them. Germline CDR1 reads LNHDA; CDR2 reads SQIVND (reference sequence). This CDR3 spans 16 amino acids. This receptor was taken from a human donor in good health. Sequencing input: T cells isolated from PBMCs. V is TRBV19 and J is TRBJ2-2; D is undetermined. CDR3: CASSMLFFGNTGELFF. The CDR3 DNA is TGTGCCAGTAGTATGCTGTTTTTCGGGAACACCGGGGAGCTGTTTTTT.